The sample holds many counts of the clone carrying this T cell receptor beta chain. The authors ran a second PCR of roughly 6 to 12 cycles using a sample-barcoded 5' primer and a J-beta primer mix. MiXCR, run by TCRdb on the 5' RACE reads, gives a single entry per CDR3 protein. The profile shows 800,000 to 950,000 distinct CDR3 sequences, 25% to 35% of them singletons. The entry originates in a study of blood T cells in healthy people across ages. This CDR3 contains 14 residues. Trimming took off 0 bases at V and 7 bases at J, with 14 bases between the two ends. CDR1 and CDR2 from the germline V gene are SGHRS and YFSETQ. These data were also reused for a study on T cells of mothers and their children.

The genes are TRBV5-1 and TRBJ2-7, with D perhaps matching TRBD2 (6 bases). Sequencing input: blood. The TCR was taken from a middle-aged woman in good health. CDR3 in amino acids: CASSLDGMGGEQYF. The CDR3 DNA reads TGCGCCAGCAGCTTGGACGGCATGGGAGGAGAGCAGTACTTC.